This is a list of T cell receptor beta chains from one sample in a study of human T cells and chemical hapten exposure. TCRdb redid the calling of the RACE reads with MiXCR, one entry per CDR3 protein. The sample yields some 360,000 distinct CDR3 sequences, 5% to 6.5% seen once. The source material was whole blood, sampled in connection with sensitization to the hapten diphenylcyclopropenone (DPC). The receptor source for this set is a woman aged 50 to 65 with alopecia areata. Some clones in this sample may be carry-over from other donors' samples. CDR3s include the opening cysteine and the closing phenylalanine or tryptophan. A D gene is named only where the DNA matches it firmly. The size entry is marked missing in some rows and otherwise reads once, few, many or a size class.

len,v_gene,abundance,d_gene,j_gene,CDR3nt,CDR3aa
16,TRBV12-3/TRBV12-4,NA,NA,TRBJ2-4,TGTGCCAGCAGTTTAGGTGGGAGAGGCGACAAAAACATTCAGTACTTC,CASSLGGRGDKNIQYF
13,TRBV29-1,few,TRBD1,TRBJ2-1,TGCAGCGGCTGGAGGACAGGGGAGGTTGAGCAGTTCTTC,CSGWRTGEVEQFF
12,TRBV10-1,many,NA,TRBJ2-7,TGCGCCAGCAGTGAAGGGCTCTACGAGCAGTACTTC,CASSEGLYEQYF
17,TRBV9,few,TRBD2,TRBJ2-7,TGTGCCAGCAGCCCCCCTGGTTCGGGACTAGCGGGTTACGAGCAGTACTTC,CASSPPGSGLAGYEQYF
14,TRBV18,many,NA,TRBJ2-3,TGTGCCAGCTCACCACCTGGAGGCACAGATACGCAGTATTTT,CASSPPGGTDTQYF
13,TRBV4-2,many,NA,TRBJ2-1,TGTGCCAGCAGCCAAGAGTCAGGGAATGAGCAGTTCTTC,CASSQESGNEQFF
16,TRBV7-2,many,NA,TRBJ2-1,TGTGCCAGCGGATTGGGGACCGGGACTTCGGATATCGAGCAGTTCTTC,CASGLGTGTSDIEQFF
14,TRBV13,many,NA,TRBJ2-3,TGTGCCAGCAGCTCCCGTACCCTCTCAGATACGCAGTATTTT,CASSSRTLSDTQYF
16,TRBV2,few,TRBD1,TRBJ1-1,TGTGCCAGCAACGACATCCCGGGACAGGGGAACACTGAAGCTTTCTTT,CASNDIPGQGNTEAFF
14,TRBV30,NA,TRBD1,TRBJ1-1,TGTGCCTGGACTCCGGACAGGGGGAACACTGAAGCTTTCTTT,CAWTPDRGNTEAFF
13,TRBV10-3,NA,TRBD2,TRBJ2-1,TGTGCCATCAGTGCCGGACTAGCCTTGGAACAGTTCTTC,CAISAGLALEQFF
15,TRBV5-1,NA,TRBD2,TRBJ2-1,TGCGCCAGCAGCTTGACGGGAGGCGACTACAATGAGCAGTTCTTC,CASSLTGGDYNEQFF
14,TRBV20-1,NA,NA,TRBJ1-1,TGCAGTGCCGAACTAACCCCGGGGGACACTGAAGCTTTCTTT,CSAELTPGDTEAFF
13,TRBV12-3/TRBV12-4,many,NA,TRBJ1-5,TGTGCCAGCAGTTTTGGGGACAATCAGCCCCAGCATTTT,CASSFGDNQPQHF
14,TRBV10-2,once,NA,TRBJ2-2,TGCGCCACCACCCCGGGGCCCCTCACCGGGGAGCTGTTTTTT,CATTPGPLTGELFF
16,TRBV30,many,NA,TRBJ2-6,TGTGCCTGGAGCAGAGCGGTCCCCTCTGGGGCCAACGTCCTGACTTTC,CAWSRAVPSGANVLTF
13,TRBV7-2,many,NA,TRBJ2-5,TGTGCCAGCAGCTTCCAGGGGAGAGAGACCCAGTACTTC,CASSFQGRETQYF
15,TRBV7-2,few,TRBD2,TRBJ2-7,TGTGCCAGCAGCTTAGCGGCTAGCGGCCCCTACGAGCAGTACTTC,CASSLAASGPYEQYF
16,TRBV29-1,many,NA,TRBJ2-6,TGCAGCGTTGAAGATCGGGGGCACTCTGGGGCCAACGTCCTGACTTTC,CSVEDRGHSGANVLTF
15,TRBV6-5,many,TRBD2,TRBJ2-1,TGTGCCAGCAGGCCCCTAATCGGGGAGGGAAAGGAGCAGTTCTTC,CASRPLIGEGKEQFF
15,TRBV6-5,many,TRBD2,TRBJ2-1,TGTGCCAGCAGCCCCCGAACAAGCGGGGGCCAAATAGGGTTCTTC,CASSPRTSGGQIGFF
15,TRBV20-1,many,TRBD2,TRBJ2-7,TGCAGTGCTAGAGATGGACTAGCGGGGGGAGACGAGCAGTACTTC,CSARDGLAGGDEQYF
12,TRBV6-2/TRBV6-3,NA,NA,TRBJ1-1,TGTGCCAGCGCCCAGGCGAACACTGAAGCTTTCTTT,CASAQANTEAFF
15,TRBV7-9,few,NA,TRBJ1-4,TGTGCCAGCAGCTTAACCAGGGATAAGATGGATTGGCTGTTTTTT,CASSLTRDKMDWLFF
13,TRBV6-5,NA,TRBD1,TRBJ1-2,TGTGCCAGCAGTCAGGGACAGTCTGATGGCTACACCTTC,CASSQGQSDGYTF
12,TRBV27,many,NA,TRBJ2-7,TGTGCCAGCAGTACCACCCAGAACGAGCAGTACTTC,CASSTTQNEQYF
16,TRBV14,many,NA,TRBJ2-7,TGTGCCAGCAGCCAAGCGTGGGCAGGGGGACTCGTCGAGCAGTACTTC,CASSQAWAGGLVEQYF
15,TRBV5-1,NA,TRBD1,TRBJ1-6,TGCGCCAGCAGCCGGGGACAGGGGAAATCTTCACCCCTCCACTTT,CASSRGQGKSSPLHF
15,TRBV10-2,NA,NA,TRBJ2-2,TGCGCCAGCATAGCCCAGCGGACAAACACCGGGGAGCTGTTTTTT,CASIAQRTNTGELFF
14,TRBV4-1,NA,NA,TRBJ2-7,TGCGCCAGCAGCCATGAGACGTTTAGGTACGAGCAGTACTTC,CASSHETFRYEQYF
12,TRBV7-2,many,NA,TRBJ1-6,TGTGCCAGCAGGACCGGGACGTCCCCCCTCCACTTT,CASRTGTSPLHF
16,TRBV6-5,NA,TRBD1,TRBJ1-1,TGTGCCAGCAGTTACAGTATAGGGACAGGTTTGGCTGAAGCTTTCTTT,CASSYSIGTGLAEAFF
15,TRBV7-2,NA,NA,TRBJ1-6,TGTGCCAGCAGCTTATGGTTCCGGGGGAATTCACCCCTCCACTTT,CASSLWFRGNSPLHF
14,TRBV10-3,few,NA,TRBJ1-1,TGTGCCATCAGTGGAGTATTTACTAACACTGAAGCTTTCTTT,CAISGVFTNTEAFF
14,TRBV2,few,TRBD2,TRBJ2-3,TGTGCCAGAATAAAGAGCGGGAGTACAGATACGCAGTATTTT,CARIKSGSTDTQYF
13,TRBV7-2,few,NA,TRBJ2-7,TGTGCCAGCAGCTTTTTTAGCGACTACGAGCAGTACTTC,CASSFFSDYEQYF
13,TRBV29-1,many,NA,TRBJ1-2,TGCAGCGTCGAGACAGATACTAACTATGGCTACACCTTC,CSVETDTNYGYTF
15,TRBV6-1,few,NA,TRBJ2-1,TGTGCCAGCAGTGAAAGGCGGGGAGCCTACAATGAGCAGTTCTTC,CASSERRGAYNEQFF
16,TRBV20-1,many,NA,TRBJ2-1,TGCAGTGCTAGAGATAGGAAACTGGTCTCCTACAATGAGCAGTTCTTC,CSARDRKLVSYNEQFF
13,TRBV5-1,NA,NA,TRBJ1-1,TGCGCCAGCAGCTTCCCAGGGATCGTTGAAGCTTTCTTT,CASSFPGIVEAFF
12,TRBV29-1,NA,NA,TRBJ2-7,TGCAGCGTTGAAATGGCTTCGGAAGAGCAGTACTTC,CSVEMASEEQYF
12,TRBV29-1,many,TRBD1,TRBJ2-2,TGCAGCGTTCAGGGGGCGAGCGGGGAGCTGTTTTTT,CSVQGASGELFF
14,TRBV20-1,many,NA,TRBJ2-7,TGCAGTGCTAGCCGGTGGGACTTCCCCTACGAGCAGTACTTC,CSASRWDFPYEQYF
15,TRBV15,NA,NA,TRBJ2-1,TGTGCCACCAGCAGAGATGGACTCGCCTACAATGAGCAGTTCTTC,CATSRDGLAYNEQFF
17,TRBV7-9,many,NA,TRBJ2-6,TGTGCCAGCAGCTTAGCGATTGGGAGCCCTGGGGCCAACGTCCTGACTTTC,CASSLAIGSPGANVLTF
20,TRBV2,NA,TRBD2,TRBJ2-3,TGTGCCAGTCTATTCCCGGGACTAGCGGGGGGGCGTCCTGGCACAGATACGCAGTATTTT,CASLFPGLAGGRPGTDTQYF
20,TRBV20-1,few,TRBD2,TRBJ2-4,TGCAGTGCTAGAGTAGACAGGGCTGGGACTAGCGGGAGTCCCAAAAACATTCAGTACTTC,CSARVDRAGTSGSPKNIQYF
14,TRBV5-1,many,TRBD1,TRBJ2-1,TGCGCCAGCAGCTGGGGACAGATAGGGGGCGAGCAGTTCTTC,CASSWGQIGGEQFF
14,TRBV20-1,NA,NA,TRBJ2-3,TGCAGTGCCACCCACGGGGGGCGCACAGATACGCAGTATTTT,CSATHGGRTDTQYF
11,TRBV2,few,NA,TRBJ2-1,TGTGCCAGCAGGCTCGGGACCTCACAGTTCTTC,CASRLGTSQFF
15,TRBV6-2/TRBV6-3,NA,TRBD1,TRBJ1-1,TGTGCCAGCAGTTATGGGGACAGAATGGACACTGAAGCTTTCTTT,CASSYGDRMDTEAFF
15,TRBV4-1,NA,NA,TRBJ2-2,TGCGCCAGCAGCCAAGAGCCGCTCAAGGGCGGGGAGCTGTTTTTT,CASSQEPLKGGELFF
12,TRBV25-1,many,TRBD2,TRBJ2-1,TGTGCCAGCAGCGGGACTAGCGGGAAGAGGATCTTC,CASSGTSGKRIF
13,TRBV30,many,NA,TRBJ2-7,TGTGCCTGGAGTGCCGGAGGGCCCTACGAGCAGTACTTC,CAWSAGGPYEQYF
17,TRBV11-2,NA,NA,TRBJ1-1,TGTGCCAGCAGCTTAGTTAATTTTGGAATCATGAACACTGAAGCTTTCTTT,CASSLVNFGIMNTEAFF
16,TRBV6-2/TRBV6-3,few,NA,TRBJ1-1,TGTGCCAGCAGTTACTCGGGGCATCTCATGAACACTGAAGCTTTCTTT,CASSYSGHLMNTEAFF
16,TRBV28,many,TRBD1,TRBJ2-7,TGTGCCAGCAGCCGCCGTTTGACAGGGGCGAACTCCGAGCAGTACTTC,CASSRRLTGANSEQYF